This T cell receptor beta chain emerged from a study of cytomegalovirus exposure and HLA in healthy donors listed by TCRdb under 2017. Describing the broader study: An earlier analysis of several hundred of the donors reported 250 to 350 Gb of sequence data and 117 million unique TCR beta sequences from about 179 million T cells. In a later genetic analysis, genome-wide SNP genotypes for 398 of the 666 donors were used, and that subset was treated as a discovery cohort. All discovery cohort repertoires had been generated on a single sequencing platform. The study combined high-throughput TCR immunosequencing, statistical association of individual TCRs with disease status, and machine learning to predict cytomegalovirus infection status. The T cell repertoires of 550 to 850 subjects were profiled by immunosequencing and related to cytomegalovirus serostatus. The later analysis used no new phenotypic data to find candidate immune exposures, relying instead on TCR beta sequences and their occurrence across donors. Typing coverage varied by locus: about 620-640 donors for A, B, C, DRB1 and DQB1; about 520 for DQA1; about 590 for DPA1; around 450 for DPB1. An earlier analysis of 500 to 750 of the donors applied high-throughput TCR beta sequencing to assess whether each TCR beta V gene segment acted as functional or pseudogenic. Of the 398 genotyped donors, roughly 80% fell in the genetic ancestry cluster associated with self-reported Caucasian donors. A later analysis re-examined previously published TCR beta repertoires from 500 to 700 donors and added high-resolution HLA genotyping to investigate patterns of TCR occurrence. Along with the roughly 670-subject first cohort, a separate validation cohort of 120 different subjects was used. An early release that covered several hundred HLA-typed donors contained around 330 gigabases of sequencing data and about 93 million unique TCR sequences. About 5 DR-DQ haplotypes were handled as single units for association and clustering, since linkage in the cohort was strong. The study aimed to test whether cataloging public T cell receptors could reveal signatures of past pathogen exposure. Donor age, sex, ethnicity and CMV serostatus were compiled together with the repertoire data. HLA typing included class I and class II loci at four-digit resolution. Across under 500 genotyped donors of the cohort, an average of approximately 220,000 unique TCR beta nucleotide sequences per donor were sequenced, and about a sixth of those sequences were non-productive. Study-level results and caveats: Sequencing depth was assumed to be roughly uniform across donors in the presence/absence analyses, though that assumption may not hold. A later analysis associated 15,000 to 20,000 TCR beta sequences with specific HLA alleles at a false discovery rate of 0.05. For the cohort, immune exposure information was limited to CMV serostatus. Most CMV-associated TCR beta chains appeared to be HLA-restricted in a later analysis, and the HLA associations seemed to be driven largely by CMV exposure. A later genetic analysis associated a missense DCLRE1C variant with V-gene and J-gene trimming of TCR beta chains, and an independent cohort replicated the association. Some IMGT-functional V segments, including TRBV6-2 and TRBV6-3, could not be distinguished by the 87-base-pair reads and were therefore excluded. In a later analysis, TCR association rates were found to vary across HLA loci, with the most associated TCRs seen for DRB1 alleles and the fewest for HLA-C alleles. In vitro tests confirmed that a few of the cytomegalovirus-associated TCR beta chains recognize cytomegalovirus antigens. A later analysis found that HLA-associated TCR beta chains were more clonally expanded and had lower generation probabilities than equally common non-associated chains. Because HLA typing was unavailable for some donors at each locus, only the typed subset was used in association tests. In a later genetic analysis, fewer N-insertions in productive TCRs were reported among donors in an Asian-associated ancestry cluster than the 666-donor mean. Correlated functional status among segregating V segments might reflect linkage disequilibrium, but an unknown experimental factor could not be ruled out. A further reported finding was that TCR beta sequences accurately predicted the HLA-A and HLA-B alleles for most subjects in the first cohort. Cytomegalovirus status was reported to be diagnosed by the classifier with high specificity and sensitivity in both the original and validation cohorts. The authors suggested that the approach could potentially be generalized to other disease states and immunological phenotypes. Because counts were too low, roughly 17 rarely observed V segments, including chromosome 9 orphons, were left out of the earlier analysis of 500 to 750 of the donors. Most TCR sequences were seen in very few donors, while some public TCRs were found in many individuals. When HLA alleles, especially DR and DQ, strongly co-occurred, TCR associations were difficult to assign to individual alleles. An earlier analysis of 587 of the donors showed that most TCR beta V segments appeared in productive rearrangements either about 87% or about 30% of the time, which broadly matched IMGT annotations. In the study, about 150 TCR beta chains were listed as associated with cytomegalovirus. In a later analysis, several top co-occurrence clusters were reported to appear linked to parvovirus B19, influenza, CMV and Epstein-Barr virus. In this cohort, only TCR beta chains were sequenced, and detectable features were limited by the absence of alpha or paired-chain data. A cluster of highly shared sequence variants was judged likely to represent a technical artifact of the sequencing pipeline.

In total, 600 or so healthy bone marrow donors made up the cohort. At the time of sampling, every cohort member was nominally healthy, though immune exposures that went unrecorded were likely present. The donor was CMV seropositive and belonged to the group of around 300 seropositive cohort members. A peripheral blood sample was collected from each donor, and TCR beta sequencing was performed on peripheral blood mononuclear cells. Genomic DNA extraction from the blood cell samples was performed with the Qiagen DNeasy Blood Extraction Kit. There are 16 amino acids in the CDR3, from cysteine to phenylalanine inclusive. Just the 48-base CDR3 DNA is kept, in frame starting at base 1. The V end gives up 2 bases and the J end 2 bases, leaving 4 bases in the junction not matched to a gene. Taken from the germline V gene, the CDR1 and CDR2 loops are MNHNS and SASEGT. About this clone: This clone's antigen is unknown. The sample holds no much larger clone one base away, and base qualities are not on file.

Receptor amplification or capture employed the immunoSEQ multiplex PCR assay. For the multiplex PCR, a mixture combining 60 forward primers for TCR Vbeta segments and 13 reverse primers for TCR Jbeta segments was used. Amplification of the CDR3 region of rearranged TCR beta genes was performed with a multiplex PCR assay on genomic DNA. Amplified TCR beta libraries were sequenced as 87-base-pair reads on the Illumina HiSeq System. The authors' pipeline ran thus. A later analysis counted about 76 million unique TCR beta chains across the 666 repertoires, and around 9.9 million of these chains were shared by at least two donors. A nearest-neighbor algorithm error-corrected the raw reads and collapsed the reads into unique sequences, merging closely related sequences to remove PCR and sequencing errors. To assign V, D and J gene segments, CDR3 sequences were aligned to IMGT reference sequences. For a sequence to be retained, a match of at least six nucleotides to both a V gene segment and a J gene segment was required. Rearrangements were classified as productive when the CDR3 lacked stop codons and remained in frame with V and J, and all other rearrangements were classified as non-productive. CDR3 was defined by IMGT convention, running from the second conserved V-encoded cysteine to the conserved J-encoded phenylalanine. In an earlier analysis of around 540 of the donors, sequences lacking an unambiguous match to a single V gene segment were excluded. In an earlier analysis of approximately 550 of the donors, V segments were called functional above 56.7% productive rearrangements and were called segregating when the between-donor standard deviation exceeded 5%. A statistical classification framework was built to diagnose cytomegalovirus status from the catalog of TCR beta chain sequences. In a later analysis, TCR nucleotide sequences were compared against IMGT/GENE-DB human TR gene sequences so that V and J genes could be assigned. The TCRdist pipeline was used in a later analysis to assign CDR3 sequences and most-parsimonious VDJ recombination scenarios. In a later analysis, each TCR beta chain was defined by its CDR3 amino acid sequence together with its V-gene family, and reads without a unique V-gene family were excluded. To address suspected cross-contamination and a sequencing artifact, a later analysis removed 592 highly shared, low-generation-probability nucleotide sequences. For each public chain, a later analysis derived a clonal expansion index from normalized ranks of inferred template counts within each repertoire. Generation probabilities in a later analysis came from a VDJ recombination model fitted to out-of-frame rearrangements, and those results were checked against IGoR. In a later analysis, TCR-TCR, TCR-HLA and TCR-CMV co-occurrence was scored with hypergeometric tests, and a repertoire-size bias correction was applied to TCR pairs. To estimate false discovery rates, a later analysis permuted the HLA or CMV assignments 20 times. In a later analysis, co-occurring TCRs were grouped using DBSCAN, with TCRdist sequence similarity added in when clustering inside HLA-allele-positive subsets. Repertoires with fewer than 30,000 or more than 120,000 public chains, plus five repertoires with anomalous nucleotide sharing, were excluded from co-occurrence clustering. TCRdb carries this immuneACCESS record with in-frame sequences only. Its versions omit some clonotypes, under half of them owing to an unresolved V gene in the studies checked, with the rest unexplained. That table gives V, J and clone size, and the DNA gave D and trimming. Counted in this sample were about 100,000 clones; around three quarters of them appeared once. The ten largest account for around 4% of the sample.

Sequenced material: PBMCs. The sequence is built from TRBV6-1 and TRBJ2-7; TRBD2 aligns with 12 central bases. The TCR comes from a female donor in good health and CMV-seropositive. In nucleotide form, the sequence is TGTGCCAGCAGTGAAATATCTAGCGGGGGGGCCTACGAGCAGTACTTC. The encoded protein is CASSEISSGGAYEQYF.